These T cell receptor beta chains were read from a single sample in a study of CD8+ T cells in alopecia areata. The data were produced by immunoSEQ multiplex PCR, yet TCRdb's version contains in-frame clones alone and is incomplete. The repertoire holds roughly 19,000 clones, with around three fifths as singletons. The sample was skin, taken at week 0. These receptors were collected from a human donor with alopecia areata. Each CDR3 is given with its conserved first and last residue. Clone size is stated in some rows and not others, as once, few, many or a class when expanded.

clone size,V gene,J gene,CDR3 protein
medium-sized,TRBV2,TRBJ1-1,CASSEISEAFF
NA,TRBV19,TRBJ1-2,CASMTAYGYTF
NA,TRBV5-1,TRBJ2-3,CASSLGRPTDTQYF
NA,TRBV4-2,TRBJ2-3,CASSQGGDLYTDTQYF
NA,TRBV28,TRBJ2-1,CASSLDRVLHNEQFF
NA,TRBV27,TRBJ2-7,CASSSSPQGLYEQYF
NA,TRBV4-3,TRBJ1-2,CASSQDLAGGNGYTF
NA,TRBV6-5,TRBJ1-6,CASSRDRDNSPLHF
NA,TRBV7-8,TRBJ1-2,CASSENRDRVYGYTF
NA,TRBV7-2,TRBJ2-7,CASTPGGAYEQYF
few,TRBV29-1,TRBJ2-3,CSVRTSEGTDTQYF
NA,TRBV19,TRBJ1-2,CATRRAVPWGYTF
NA,TRBV7-2,TRBJ2-4,CASSKQLTAKNIQYF
few,TRBV19,TRBJ2-1,CASSQTSGGYNEQFF
NA,TRBV7-9,TRBJ2-1,CASSAHFPGDEQFF
NA,TRBV5-1,TRBJ2-3,CASSSLAGDTDTQYF
few,TRBV4-3,TRBJ1-2,CASSQSRGYNYGYTF
NA,TRBV7-9,TRBJ2-1,CASASGGPYNEQFF
NA,TRBV18,TRBJ2-7,CASSPPEGREQYF
NA,TRBV11-2,TRBJ1-1,CASSHSDTEAFF
once,TRBV25-1,TRBJ2-1,CASSRDVPGGTYNEQFF
once,TRBV14,TRBJ2-5,CASSQAHVASETQYF
NA,TRBV14,TRBJ1-6,CASSPTGRSPLHF
NA,TRBV7-3,TRBJ2-2,CASSLPQLTGELFF
NA,TRBV6-1,TRBJ1-1,CASSGGRVTEAFF
NA,TRBV4-2,TRBJ2-5,CASSQDGGARETQYF
few,TRBV7-2,TRBJ2-5,CASSLAPAETQYF
NA,TRBV5-1,TRBJ2-7,CASSLYRGVDEQYF
NA,TRBV5-4,TRBJ2-7,CASSLGGTGTYEQYF
NA,TRBV11-2,TRBJ1-1,CASSPLRGRTTEAFF
NA,TRBV6-6,TRBJ1-5,CASSRQGADNQPQHF
NA,TRBV4-2,TRBJ1-4,CASSQDLDRGNEKLFF
NA,TRBV6-1,TRBJ2-1,CASSGGRPLSLYNEQFF
NA,TRBV2,TRBJ1-1,CASSASGGNTEAFF
NA,TRBV11-3,TRBJ2-7,CASSFERTGLNSYEQYF
NA,TRBV4-1,TRBJ2-1,CASSQVVGHPPYNEQFF
NA,TRBV21-1,TRBJ1-6,CASSLNGTGGGRDSPLHF
NA,TRBV19,TRBJ2-7,CASSETSGGAYEQYF
NA,TRBV5-8,TRBJ1-5,CASSLGTLRQPQHF
few,TRBV6-5,TRBJ1-1,CASRRGDRGPTEAFF
few,TRBV7-2,TRBJ2-1,CASSQGLLAGTIYNEQFF